Below, 19 T cell receptor beta chains from the same sample are listed, as sequenced in a study of fetal regulatory T cell absence and autoimmunity. Repertoires were generated with immunoSEQ multiplex PCR, while TCRdb's copy carries only in-frame clones and drops some. This table holds roughly 95,000 clones, approximately 75% found once. The sample was pancreas tissue. The source is a male donor with IPEX syndrome.

The chain uses TRBV29-1 and TRBJ2-3; possibly TRBD1 for D (6 bases). This CDR3 region has 14 residues. Between the trimmed V and J ends, which lost 7 bases and 3 bases, there was a span of 17 bases. Germline V gene lookup returns CDR1 SQVTM and CDR2 ANQGSEA. In DNA form, the CDR3 reads TGCAGCGCTAATCGAGCAGGGGCAACAGATACGCAGTATTTT. Its protein is CSANRAGATDTQYF.

The chain is built from TRBV10-3 and TRBJ2-2; D might be TRBD1 (6 bases). The CDR3 has 15 residues. Germline loops: CDR1 ENHRY, CDR2 SYGVKD. V lost 4 bases to trimming and J lost 2 bases, with 11 bases between them. The CDR3 nucleotides are TGTGCCATCAGTGGAGGGGGTCGAAACACCGGGGAGCTGTTTTTT. Its protein is CAISGGGRNTGELFF.

The gene calls are TRBV27 and TRBJ1-5; a weak D match, TRBD1 (5 bases). The CDR3 consists of 15 residues. From germline, CDR1 is MNHEY and CDR2 SMNVEV (reference sequence). V lost 3 bases and J 6 bases, leaving 15 bases between the germline ends. CDR3 in DNA: TGTGCCAGCAGTTTGGGGGGGTATAGTGGTCAGCCCCAGCATTTT. It codes for CASSLGGYSGQPQHF.

A single count supports this clone. The chain carries TRBV5-1 and TRBJ2-7; 9 positions match TRBD2. Germline trimming cut 4 bases from V and 4 bases from J; bases unmatched to any gene: 9. The CDR3 runs to 15 residues. Germline V gives CDR1 SGHRS, CDR2 YFSETQ. The CDR3 reads CASSVNPSGAYEQYF. The CDR3 DNA sequence: TGCGCCAGCAGCGTTAATCCTAGCGGGGCATACGAGCAGTACTTC.

This chain connects TRBV27 to TRBJ1-1; D is unresolved. The V end was cut by 8 bases, the J end by 2 bases, with 12 bases between. The CDR3 is made up of 13 amino acids. Germline CDR1 and CDR2: MNHEY and SMNVEV (reference sequence). CDR3 sequence: CASWQPSNTEAFF. The CDR3 DNA reads as TGTGCCAGCTGGCAACCCTCTAACACTGAAGCTTTCTTT.

CDR3 sequence (DNA): TGCGCCAGCAGCCAAGGACTAGCGGGCACAGATACGCAGTATTTT. It codes for CASSQGLAGTDTQYF. The V and J genes are TRBV4-1 and TRBJ2-3; 9 nucleotides agree with TRBD2. CDR1 MGHRA and CDR2 YSYEKL come from the germline V gene. The CDR3 covers 15 residues. J was trimmed by 1 base and V by 1 base; bases with no gene match: 0.

This chain uses TRBV30 with TRBJ2-1; TRBD2 might be the D (7 bases). Germline CDR1 reads GTSNPN; CDR2 reads SVGIG (reference sequence). The V end lost 3 bases, the J end lost 6 bases, and 21 bases lay between the germline ends. The CDR3 has 16 amino acids. The CDR3, as DNA: TGTGCCTGGAGGGATTTCTGGGGGGGCGGCCTCAATGAGCAGTTCTTC. As protein: CAWRDFWGGGLNEQFF.

The CDR3 spells CASSPGQGWETQYF. The CDR3, as DNA: TGTGCCAGCAGTCCCGGACAGGGGTGGGAGACCCAGTACTTC. V gene TRBV6-5 combines with J gene TRBJ2-5; TRBD1 aligns across 9 bases. Looked up from germline, CDR1 is MNHEY and CDR2 is SVGAGI. Losses at the gene ends were 5 bases for V and 5 bases for J; bases not matched to a gene: 6. The CDR3 spans 14 residues.

The chain is built from TRBV6-1 and TRBJ2-2; D is unclear. In germline, CDR1 is MNHNS, CDR2 SASEGT. The V gene lost 1 base and the J gene lost 2 bases, with 5 bases spanning the gap. The CDR3 spans 14 residues. The CDR3 sequence is CASSEDLNTGELFF. The CDR3, as DNA: TGTGCCAGCAGTGAAGACCTTAACACCGGGGAGCTGTTTTTT.

This rearrangement joins TRBV11-2 to TRBJ1-1, with 7 bases matching TRBD1. The CDR3 loop spans 12 amino acids. CDR1 SGHAT and CDR2 FQNNGV come from the germline V gene. With 3 bases clipped from V and 9 bases from J, the junction kept 4 bases outside the gene matches. The CDR3 loop is CASSFHRGKAFF. The CDR3 DNA sequence: TGTGCCAGCAGCTTTCACAGGGGTAAAGCTTTCTTT.

This clone was seen only a few times. Other DNA sequences from this sample encode an identical CDR3 as well. The chain carries TRBV27 and TRBJ1-1; D is uncertain. V gave up 4 bases and J gave up 1 base, with 7 bases separating them. The CDR3 extends over 13 amino acids. In germline, CDR1 is MNHEY, CDR2 SMNVEV (reference sequence). CDR3 nucleotides: TGTGCCAGCAGTTGGGCAGGGAACACTGAAGCTTTCTTT. Amino acids: CASSWAGNTEAFF.

The chain combines TRBV20-1 with TRBJ1-2, with TRBD1 as a possible D gene (5 bases). The V end was cut by 8 bases, the J end by 4 bases, with 8 bases between. Looked up from germline, CDR1 is DFQATT and CDR2 is SNEGSKA (reference sequence). CDR3 length: 10 amino acids. CDR3 amino acids: CSPDSYGYTF. The CDR3 DNA reads TGCAGTCCCGACAGCTATGGCTACACCTTC.

The chain joins TRBV19 to TRBJ1-1; D may be TRBD1 (5 bases). The V gene's germline CDR1 is LNHDA and CDR2 SQIVND (reference sequence). V gave up 6 bases and J gave up 1 base, with 15 bases separating them. The CDR3 spans 15 residues. CDR3 nucleotides: TGTGCCAGTAGCCTCCTGGGGCAGGAGAACACTGAAGCTTTCTTT. It codes for CASSLLGQENTEAFF.

The rearrangement links TRBV5-4 to TRBJ1-2, with D maybe TRBD1 (5 bases). V was cut by 0 bases and J by 0 bases, with 12 bases left in between. This CDR3 is 16 amino acids long. CDR1 SGHNT and CDR2 YYREEE come from the germline V gene (reference sequence). As DNA, the CDR3 is TGTGCCAGCAGCTTGGTCCTACGGACAACTAACTATGGCTACACCTTC. Its translation: CASSLVLRTTNYGYTF.

The chain carries TRBV12-5 and TRBJ2-7; D might be TRBD2 (5 bases). The CDR3 is 13 residues long. From germline, CDR1 is LGHNT and CDR2 FRNRAP. V lost 9 bases to trimming and J lost 4 bases, with 16 bases between them. The CDR3 DNA reads as TGTGCTAGCGGTCCCCTCGAGCGGTACGAGCAGTACTTC. This codes for CASGPLERYEQYF.

The chain carries TRBV2 and TRBJ2-2, with D unresolved. Germline lookup yields CDR1 SNHLY and CDR2 FYNNEI. V lost 3 bases, J lost 5 bases, and 7 bases lay in between. The CDR3 consists of 13 residues. The CDR3 loop reads CASSDQWTGELFF. The CDR3 DNA reads as TGTGCCAGCAGTGACCAGTGGACCGGGGAGCTGTTTTTT.

V usage is TRBV6-4 and J usage is TRBJ2-1, with D possibly being TRBD1 (6 bases). This CDR3 comprises 14 residues. Germline V gene lookup returns CDR1 MRHNA and CDR2 SNTAGT. V lost 3 bases and J 6 bases, leaving 12 bases between the germline ends. The CDR3 reads CASSEQGRFNEQFF. The CDR3 nucleotides are TGTGCCAGCAGTGAACAGGGACGCTTCAATGAGCAGTTCTTC.

The rearrangement links TRBV7-9 to TRBJ2-7; D ambiguous. Trimming cost V 3 bases and J 0 bases, with 6 bases left between them. Germline CDR1 reads SEHNR; CDR2 reads FQNEAQ (reference sequence). CDR3 length equals 13 residues. This CDR3 reads CASSFVSSYEQYF. As DNA, the CDR3 is TGTGCCAGCAGCTTTGTTAGCTCCTACGAGCAGTACTTC.

The chain joins TRBV6-5 to TRBJ1-3; D remains ambiguous. The V gene lost 4 bases and the J gene lost 5 bases, with 3 bases spanning the gap. The CDR3 covers 11 residues. The germline gives CDR1 MNHEY, CDR2 SVGAGI. CDR3 in DNA: TGTGCCAGCAGTTCCAGAAACACCATATATTTT. Translation gives CASSSRNTIYF.